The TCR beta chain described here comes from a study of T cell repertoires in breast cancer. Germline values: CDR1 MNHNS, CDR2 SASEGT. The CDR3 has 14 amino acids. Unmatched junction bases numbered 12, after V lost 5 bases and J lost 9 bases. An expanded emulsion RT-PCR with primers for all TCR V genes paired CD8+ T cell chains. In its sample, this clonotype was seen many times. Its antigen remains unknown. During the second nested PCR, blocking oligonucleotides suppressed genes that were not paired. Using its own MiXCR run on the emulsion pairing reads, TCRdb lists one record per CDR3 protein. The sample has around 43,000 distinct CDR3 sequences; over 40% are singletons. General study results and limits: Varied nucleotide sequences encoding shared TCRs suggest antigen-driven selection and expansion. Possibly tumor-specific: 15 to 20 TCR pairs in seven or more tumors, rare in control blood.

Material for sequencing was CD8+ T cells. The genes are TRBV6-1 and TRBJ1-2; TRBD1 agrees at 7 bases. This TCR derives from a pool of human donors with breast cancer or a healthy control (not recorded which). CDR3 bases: TGTGCCAGCAGTCCGACAGGGCAAACTAGGAGCTACACCTTC. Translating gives CASSPTGQTRSYTF.